The 3 T cell receptor beta chains below were found in one sample sequenced in a study of OX40 agonist ivuxolimab in advanced cancers. Method: immunoSEQ multiplex PCR; TCRdb's copy keeps in-frame clones and lacks some. The table lists tens of thousands of clones, around 83% of them singletons, with roughly 2.2% in the top ten. Source: CD4+ or CD8+ T cells sorted from blood, taken in a trial of the OX40 agonist ivuxolimab. The receptors stem from an adult with an advanced solid tumor such as melanoma, head and neck, liver or kidney cancer.

The gene calls are TRBV14 and TRBJ2-3, with 8 bases lining up with TRBD2. The trim removed 5 bases at V and 4 bases at J, leaving 8 bases unmatched. This CDR3 spans 15 amino acids. Germline CDR1 is SGHDN and CDR2 is FVKESK. The CDR3 DNA follows: TGTGCCAGCAGCGCCTATAGCGGGAAGGCAGATACGCAGTATTTT. Its translation: CASSAYSGKADTQYF.

The chain has TRBV28 and TRBJ2-7, with a weak D call TRBD1 (5 bases). The CDR3 sequence is 14 residues long. CDR1 and CDR2 from the germline V gene are MDHEN and SYDVKM. The ends were cut back, 2 bases at V and 3 bases at J, with 11 bases in the middle. As DNA, the CDR3 is TGTGCCAGCAGTTTAAGGAGAAGGGGCTACGAGCAGTACTTC. Translation gives CASSLRRRGYEQYF. The full variable domain, rest sourced from reference TRBV28 and TRBJ2-7, is DVKVTQSSRYLVKRTGEKVFLECVQDMDHENMFWYRQDPGLGLRLIYFSYDVKMKEKGDIPEGYSVSREKKERFSLILESASTNQTSMYLCASSLRRRGYEQYFGPGTRLTVT.

This clone has just a few counts. This sequence joins TRBV28 and TRBJ2-7; possibly TRBD2 for D (5 bases). CDR3 size: 14 residues. Germline values: CDR1 MDHEN, CDR2 SYDVKM. V lost 7 bases and J lost 2, with 15 bases in between. In DNA form, the CDR3 reads TGTGCCAGCACCCGCGAGGGTACGGCCTACGAGCAGTACTTC. Encoded protein: CASTREGTAYEQYF.